The 11 T cell receptor beta chains reported below all come from one sample, sequenced in a study of T cells after yellow fever vaccination. TCRdb re-analysed the 5' RACE reads in MiXCR, keeping a single row per CDR3 protein. The table has more than 65,000 distinct CDR3 sequences, around 7.8% seen once. The sample was CD8+ T cells sorted from PBMCs, taken more than 8 days after the first yellow fever vaccination. These receptors were obtained from a man aged 18 to 35 who received the YFV17D yellow fever vaccine.

This clonotype appeared many times. The chain carries TRBV4-2 and TRBJ1-6; 9 bases are a match to TRBD1. The CDR3 consists of 16 residues. Germline CDR1 and CDR2: LGHNA and YNFKEQ. Unmatched junction bases numbered 3, after V lost 0 bases and J lost 6 bases. The CDR3 is CASSQDPGQGNSPLHF. CDR3 coding DNA: TGTGCCAGCAGCCAAGATCCGGGACAGGGTAATTCACCCCTCCACTTT.

This clonotype showed up many times. The chain joins TRBV5-1 to TRBJ2-3, with 9 bases lining up with TRBD2. CDR3 length: 15 residues. The germline V gene encodes CDR1 SGHRS and CDR2 YFSETQ. The ends lost 2 bases at V and 2 bases at J; junction bases unmatched: 3. CDR3 residues: CASSFSGGPTDTQYF. CDR3 DNA sequence: TGCGCCAGCAGCTTTAGCGGGGGCCCCACAGATACGCAGTATTTT.

The rearrangement uses TRBV7-8 and TRBJ2-2; 14 nucleotides agree with TRBD2. V lost 10 bases and J lost 2; bases outside the gene matches: 9. This CDR3 comprises 17 residues. In germline, CDR1 is SGHVS, CDR2 FQNEAQ. CDR3 sequence (DNA): TGTGCCACCAGGGGACTAGCGGGGGCCAGAAACACCGGGGAGCTGTTTTTT. Protein: CATRGLAGARNTGELFF.

CDR3 region: CASSLQVSGGDTQYF. Here the CDR3 DNA reads TGTGCCAGCAGCTTGCAGGTTAGCGGGGGAGATACGCAGTATTTT. This rearrangement joins TRBV5-4 to TRBJ2-3, with TRBD2 identical over 9 bases. Germline lookup yields CDR1 SGHNT and CDR2 YYREEE (reference sequence). The CDR3 is made up of 15 amino acids. V shed 1 base, J shed 5 bases, and the junction held 5 bases outside the gene matches.

The chain carries TRBV5-4 and TRBJ2-5; D not resolved. Germline V gene lookup returns CDR1 SGHNT and CDR2 YYREEE (reference sequence). The CDR3 is 14 residues long. Trimming pared 2 bases from V and 4 bases from J, leaving 12 bases between. CDR3: CASSFSSTRETQYF. CDR3 bases: TGTGCCAGCAGCTTTAGTTCGACCCGAGAGACCCAGTACTTC.

This clonotype was seen repeatedly, ten times or more. V gene TRBV12-3 or TRBV12-4 combines with J gene TRBJ1-5; D might be TRBD1 (6 bases). The length of the CDR3 is 13 residues. V was pared by 6 bases and J by 6 bases, with 12 bases between. CDR3 sequence (DNA): TGTGCCAGCAGACAGGGAGTCATTCAGCCCCAGCATTTT. Its protein product is CASRQGVIQPQHF.

This clonotype was seen ten or more times. J is TRBJ2-2 and V is TRBV6-5; D is ambiguous. The V end was cut by 2 bases, the J end by 0 bases, with 10 bases between. The CDR3 length is 16 residues. The V gene's germline CDR1 is MNHEY and CDR2 SVGAGI. CDR3 sequence: CASSYPAGANTGELFF. As DNA, the CDR3 is TGTGCCAGCAGTTACCCGGCAGGCGCGAACACCGGGGAGCTGTTTTTT.

This clonotype came up a few times. J is TRBJ2-1 and V is TRBV6-2 or TRBV6-3, with 8 nucleotides matching TRBD1. This CDR3 spans 14 amino acids. J gave up 2 bases and V 5 bases, and 2 bases lay outside the gene matches. Germline V gene lookup returns CDR1 MNHEY and CDR2 SVGEGT. The CDR3: CASSPGGAYNEQFF. The DNA for the CDR3 is TGTGCCAGCAGTCCAGGGGGCGCCTACAATGAGCAGTTCTTC.

This clonotype was observed a few times. The chain's CDR3 is CASSSLRGSETQYF. CDR3 in DNA: TGTGCCAGCAGCTCCTTGCGGGGAAGTGAGACCCAGTACTTC. This chain uses TRBV7-9 with TRBJ2-5; the D gene is possibly TRBD2 (6 bases). The CDR3 runs 14 residues. V lost 4 bases to trimming and J lost 5 bases, with 14 bases between them. Germline values: CDR1 SEHNR, CDR2 FQNEAQ (reference sequence).

The chain recombines TRBV5-5 with TRBJ1-5, with no clear D. Germline CDR1 SGHKS, CDR2 YYEKEE (reference sequence). Trimming took 5 bases from V and 7 from J, leaving 19 bases between them. This CDR3 has 15 residues. The DNA for the CDR3 is TGTGCCAGCAGTCTCAGAGGGTCTCCTTGGCAGCCCCAGCATTTT. This codes for CASSLRGSPWQPQHF.

This clonotype was detected only a few times. The chain has TRBV7-2 and TRBJ1-6, with TRBD1 identical over 7 bases. Germline V CDR1 and CDR2: SGHTA, FQGNSA. The V and J ends lost 1 base and 9 bases, in that order; junction bases with no gene match: 12. The CDR3 contains 17 residues. The chain's CDR3 is CASSLVGKTGSGSPLHF. The CDR3 coding sequence is TGTGCCAGCAGCTTAGTAGGGAAGACAGGGTCCGGTTCACCCCTCCACTTT.